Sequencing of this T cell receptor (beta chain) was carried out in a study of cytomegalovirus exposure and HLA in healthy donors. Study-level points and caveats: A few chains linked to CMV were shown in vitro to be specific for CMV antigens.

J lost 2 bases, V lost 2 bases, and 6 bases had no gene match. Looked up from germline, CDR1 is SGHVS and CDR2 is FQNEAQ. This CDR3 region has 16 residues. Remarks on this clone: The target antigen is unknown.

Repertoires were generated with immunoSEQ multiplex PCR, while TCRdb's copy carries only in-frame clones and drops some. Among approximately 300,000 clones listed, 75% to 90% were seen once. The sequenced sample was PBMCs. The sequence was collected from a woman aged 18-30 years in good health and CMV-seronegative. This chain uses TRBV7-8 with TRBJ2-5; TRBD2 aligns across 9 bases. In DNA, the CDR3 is TGTGCCAGCAGCTTAAATAGCGGGAGTCGTCAAGAGACCCAGTACTTC. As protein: CASSLNSGSRQETQYF.